This TCR beta chain derives from a study of identical twins. Broader study findings: Cord blood beta clonotypes that were abundant carried fewer insertions, and memory repertoires showed no such trend. Conclusions leaned on cross-sectional statistical analysis and did not track the same donors over time.

V lost 7 bases to trimming and J lost 5 bases, with 11 bases between them. The CDR3 has 12 residues. Germline V gene sequence: CDR1 SQVTM, CDR2 ANQGSEA. The sample holds many counts of this clonotype. The antigen is undetermined. From the 5' RACE reads, TCRdb called clonotypes with MiXCR, one entry per CDR3 protein. Of around 280,000 distinct CDR3 sequences listed, less than 9% were seen once; the top ten hold over 2%. The same data also went into a second study, on yellow fever vaccine responses in identical twins.

The sequenced material came from memory (CD45RO+) T cells sorted from blood. The rearrangement joins TRBV29-1 to TRBJ2-2; D not resolved. The receptor comes from a woman aged 18-29 years in good health. As DNA, the CDR3 is TGCAGCGCAAGGGTGGAGACCGGGGAGCTGTTTTTT. Residues: CSARVETGELFF.